This TCR beta chain was captured by sequencing in a study of response to subunit inactivated influenza vaccine. TCRdb passed the RT-PCR reads through MiXCR, listing each CDR3 protein once. Here the sample spans about 520,000 distinct CDR3 sequences, roughly 23% being singletons. As regards this clonotype: Its antigen is not identified.

Notes on the study in general: It was the authors' suggestion that each seasonal influenza vaccination recruits few new T cells.

The source of this sequence is a man aged 50-60 years who received an inactivated influenza vaccine. The source material was CD4+ T cells sorted from PBMCs, sampled 4 to 6 days after vaccination.

CDR3 bases: TGCAGTGCTAGTCCCGGGGGCAGGCAGTTCTTC. Protein product: CSASPGGRQFF. The chain employs TRBV20-1 and TRBJ2-1; possibly TRBD1 or TRBD2 for D (6 bases each). With 3 bases removed from V and 12 bases from J, the gap between germline ends came to 12 bases. The CDR3 is 11 residues long. CDR1 DFQATT and CDR2 SNEGSKA come from the germline V gene (reference sequence).